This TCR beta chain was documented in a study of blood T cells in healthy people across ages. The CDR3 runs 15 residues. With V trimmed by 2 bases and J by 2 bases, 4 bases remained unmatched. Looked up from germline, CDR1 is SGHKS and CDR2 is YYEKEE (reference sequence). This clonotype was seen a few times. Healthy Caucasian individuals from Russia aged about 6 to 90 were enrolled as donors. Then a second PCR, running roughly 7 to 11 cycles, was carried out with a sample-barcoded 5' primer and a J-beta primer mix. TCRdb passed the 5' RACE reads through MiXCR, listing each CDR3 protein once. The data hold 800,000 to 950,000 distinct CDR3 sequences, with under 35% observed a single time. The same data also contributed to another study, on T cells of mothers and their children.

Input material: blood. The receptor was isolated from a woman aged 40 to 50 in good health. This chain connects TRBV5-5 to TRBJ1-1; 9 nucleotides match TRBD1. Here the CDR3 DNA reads TGTGCCAGCAGCTTTGGACAGGGGCTTAACACTGAAGCTTTCTTT. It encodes CASSFGQGLNTEAFF.